This record covers a single T cell receptor beta chain. This specimen belongs to a study of T cell changes during pregnancy in multiple sclerosis. The ends lost 7 bases at V and 1 base at J; junction bases unmatched: 3. This CDR3 region has 15 residues. Germline-derived CDR1 and CDR2 are SGHRS and YFSETQ. Libraries were prepared by immunoSEQ multiplex PCR; TCRdb keeps only in-frame clonotypes and omits some of them. This table has 80,000 to 100,000 clones, roughly 92% appearing once. This specimen was peripheral blood, taken after pregnancy. The genes are TRBV5-1 and TRBJ2-2; 11 nucleotides agree with TRBD2. The TCR was taken from a female donor with multiple sclerosis, enrolled in a pregnancy study. CDR3 amino acids: CASGGTSGNTGELFF. The CDR3 region has the DNA TGCGCCAGCGGGGGGACTAGCGGGAACACCGGGGAGCTGTTTTTT. The variable domain in full, completed from reference TRBV5-1 and TRBJ2-2, reads KAGVTQTPRYLIKTRGQQVTLSCSPISGHRSVSWYQQTPGQGLQFLFEYFSETQRNKGNFPGRFSGRQFSNSRSEMNVSTLELGDSALYLCASGGTSGNTGELFFGEGSRLTVL.